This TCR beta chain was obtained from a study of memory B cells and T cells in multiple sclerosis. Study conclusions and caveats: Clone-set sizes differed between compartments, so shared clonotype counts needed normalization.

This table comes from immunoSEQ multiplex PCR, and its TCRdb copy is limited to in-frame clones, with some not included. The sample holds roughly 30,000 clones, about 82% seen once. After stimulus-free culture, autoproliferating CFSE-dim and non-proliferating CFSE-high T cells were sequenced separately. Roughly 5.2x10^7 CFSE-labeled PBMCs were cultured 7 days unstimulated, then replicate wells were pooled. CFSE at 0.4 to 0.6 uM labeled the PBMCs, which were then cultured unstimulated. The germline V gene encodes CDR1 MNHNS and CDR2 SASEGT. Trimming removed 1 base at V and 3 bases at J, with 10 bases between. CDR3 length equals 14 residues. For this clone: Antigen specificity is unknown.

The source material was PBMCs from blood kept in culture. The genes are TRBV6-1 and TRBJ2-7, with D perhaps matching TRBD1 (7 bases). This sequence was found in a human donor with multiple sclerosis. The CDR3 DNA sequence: TGTGCCAGCAGTGAAGGACAGGGACTCTACGAGCAGTACTTC. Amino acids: CASSEGQGLYEQYF.